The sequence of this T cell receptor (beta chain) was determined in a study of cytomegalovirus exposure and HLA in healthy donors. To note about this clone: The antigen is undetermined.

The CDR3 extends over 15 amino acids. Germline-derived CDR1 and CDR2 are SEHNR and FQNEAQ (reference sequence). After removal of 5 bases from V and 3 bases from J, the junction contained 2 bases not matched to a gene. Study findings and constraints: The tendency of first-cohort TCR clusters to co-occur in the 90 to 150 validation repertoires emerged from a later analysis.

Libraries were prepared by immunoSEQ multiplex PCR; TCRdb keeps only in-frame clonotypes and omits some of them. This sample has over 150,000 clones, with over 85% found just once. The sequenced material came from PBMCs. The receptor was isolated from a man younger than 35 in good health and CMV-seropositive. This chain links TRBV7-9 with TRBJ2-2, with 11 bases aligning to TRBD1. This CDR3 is CASSRGQGDTGELFF. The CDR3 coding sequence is TGTGCCAGCAGCAGGGGACAGGGGGACACCGGGGAGCTGTTTTTT.